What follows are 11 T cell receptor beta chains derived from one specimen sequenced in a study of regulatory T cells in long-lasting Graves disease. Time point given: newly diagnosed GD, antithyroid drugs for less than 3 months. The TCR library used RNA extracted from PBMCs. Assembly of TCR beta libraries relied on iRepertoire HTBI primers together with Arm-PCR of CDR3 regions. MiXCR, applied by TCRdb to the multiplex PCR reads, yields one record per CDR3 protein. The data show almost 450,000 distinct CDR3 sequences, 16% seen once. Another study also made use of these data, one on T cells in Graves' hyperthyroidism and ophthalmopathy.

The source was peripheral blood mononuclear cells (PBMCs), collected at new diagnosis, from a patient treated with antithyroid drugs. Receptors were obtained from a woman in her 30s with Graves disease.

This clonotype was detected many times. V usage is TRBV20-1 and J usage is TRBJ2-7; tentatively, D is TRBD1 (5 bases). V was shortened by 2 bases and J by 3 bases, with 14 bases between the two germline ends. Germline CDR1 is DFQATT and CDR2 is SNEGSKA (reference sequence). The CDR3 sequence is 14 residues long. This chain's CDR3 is CSARIPGQGYEQYF. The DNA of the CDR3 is TGCAGTGCTAGAATTCCAGGGCAGGGCTACGAGCAGTACTTC.

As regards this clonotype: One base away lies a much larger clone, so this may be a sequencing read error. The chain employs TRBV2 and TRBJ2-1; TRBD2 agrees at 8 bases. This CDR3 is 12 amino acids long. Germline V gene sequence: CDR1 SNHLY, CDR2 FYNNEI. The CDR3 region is CARSESGSQQFF. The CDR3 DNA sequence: TGTGCCCGCAGTGAGAGCGGGAGCCAGCAGTTCTTC.

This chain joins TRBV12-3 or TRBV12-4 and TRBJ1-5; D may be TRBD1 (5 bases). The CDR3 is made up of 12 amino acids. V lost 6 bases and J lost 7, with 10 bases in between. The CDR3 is CASSNRGQPQHF. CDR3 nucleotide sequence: TGTGCCAGCAGCAATAGGGGACAGCCCCAGCATTTT.

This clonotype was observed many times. The CDR3, as DNA: TGCAGTGCTAGTCGGGTCGACGGGAGGACCCAGTACTTC. Protein: CSASRVDGRTQYF. The gene calls are TRBV20-1 and TRBJ2-5; maybe TRBD2 (6 bases). Trimming removed 3 bases from V and 7 bases from J, with 15 bases in between. The CDR3 is 13 amino acids. Germline V CDR1 and CDR2: DFQATT, SNEGSKA (reference sequence).

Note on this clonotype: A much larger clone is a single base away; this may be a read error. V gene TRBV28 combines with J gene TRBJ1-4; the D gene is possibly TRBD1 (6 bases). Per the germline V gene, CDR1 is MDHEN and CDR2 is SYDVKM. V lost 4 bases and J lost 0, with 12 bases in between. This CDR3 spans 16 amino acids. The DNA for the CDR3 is TGTGCCAGCAGTTCCCTCCGGACAGCAACTAATGAAAAACTGTTTTTT. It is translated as CASSSLRTATNEKLFF.

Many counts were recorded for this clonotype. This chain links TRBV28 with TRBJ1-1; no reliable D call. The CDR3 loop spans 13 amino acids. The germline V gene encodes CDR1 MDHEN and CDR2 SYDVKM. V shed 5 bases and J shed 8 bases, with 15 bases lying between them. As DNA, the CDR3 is TGTGCCAGCAGTCCGACGATCATGGGAGAAGCTTTCTTT. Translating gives CASSPTIMGEAFF.

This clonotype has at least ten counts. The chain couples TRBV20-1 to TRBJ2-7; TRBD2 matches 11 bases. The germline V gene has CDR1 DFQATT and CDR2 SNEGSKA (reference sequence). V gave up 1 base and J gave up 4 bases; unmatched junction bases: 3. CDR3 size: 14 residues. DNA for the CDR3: TGCAGTGCTAGAGGACTAGCGGGATTTTACGAGCAGTACTTC. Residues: CSARGLAGFYEQYF.

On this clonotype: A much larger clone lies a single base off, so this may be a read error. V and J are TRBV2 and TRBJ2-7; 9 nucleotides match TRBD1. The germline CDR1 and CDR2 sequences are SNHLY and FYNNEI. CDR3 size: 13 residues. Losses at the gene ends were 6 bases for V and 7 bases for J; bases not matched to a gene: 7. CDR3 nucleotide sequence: TGTGCCAGCAGACGGGACAGGGACAATGAGCAGTACTTC. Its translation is CASRRDRDNEQYF. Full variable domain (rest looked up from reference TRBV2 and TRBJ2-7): EPEVTQTPSHQVTQMGQEVILRCVPISNHLYFYWYRQILGQKVEFLVSFYNNEISEKSEIFDDQFSVERPDGSNFTLKIRSTKLEDSAMYFCASRRDRDNEQYFGPGTRLTVT.

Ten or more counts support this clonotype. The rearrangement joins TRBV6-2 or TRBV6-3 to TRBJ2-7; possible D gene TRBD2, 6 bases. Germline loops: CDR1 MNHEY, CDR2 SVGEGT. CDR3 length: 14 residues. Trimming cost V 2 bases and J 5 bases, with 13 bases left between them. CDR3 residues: CASSYPTSSHEQYF. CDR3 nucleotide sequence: TGTGCCAGCAGTTACCCGACTAGTTCCCACGAGCAGTACTTC.

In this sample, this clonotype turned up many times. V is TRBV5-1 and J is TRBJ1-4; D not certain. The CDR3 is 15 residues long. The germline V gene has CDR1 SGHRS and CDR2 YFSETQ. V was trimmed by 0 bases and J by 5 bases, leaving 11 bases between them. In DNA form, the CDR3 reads TGCGCCAGCAGCTTGGTGTATTTCCCGAATGAAAAACTGTTTTTT. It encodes CASSLVYFPNEKLFF.

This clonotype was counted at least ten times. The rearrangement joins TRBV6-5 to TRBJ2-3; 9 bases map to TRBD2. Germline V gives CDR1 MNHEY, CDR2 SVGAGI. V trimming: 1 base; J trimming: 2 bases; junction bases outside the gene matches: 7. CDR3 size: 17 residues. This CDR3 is CASSYFNWTSATDTQYF. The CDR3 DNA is TGTGCCAGCAGTTACTTCAACTGGACTAGCGCCACAGATACGCAGTATTTT.